These 17 T cell receptor beta chains share one sample of origin, sequenced in a study of technical replicates of blood from a handful of donors. The protocol was immunoSEQ multiplex PCR, while the TCRdb copy is restricted to in-frame clones and leaves out a portion. The data show roughly 74,000 clones, 75% to 95% seen once. Input material: T cells isolated from PBMCs. The source is a human donor in good health.

This rearrangement joins TRBV20-1 to TRBJ1-5; the D is unclear. Germline CDR1 reads DFQATT; CDR2 reads SNEGSKA (reference sequence). The CDR3 contains 11 residues. V was shortened by 3 bases and J by 6 bases, with 6 bases between the two germline ends. This CDR3 reads CSASAGQPQHF. CDR3 bases: TGCAGTGCTAGTGCCGGTCAGCCCCAGCATTTT.

The CDR3, as DNA: TGTGCCAGCAGCAATGGGCTAGGCTACACCTTC. Its translation is CASSNGLGYTF. The gene calls are TRBV7-3 and TRBJ1-2; D not resolved. Germline values: CDR1 SGHTA, CDR2 FQGTGA. The V gene lost 5 bases and the J gene lost 8 bases, with 9 bases spanning the gap. The CDR3 spans 11 residues.

V usage is TRBV12-5 and J usage is TRBJ2-7; D is possibly TRBD2 (6 bases). The last part of the DNA fits TRBJ2-1 better; the J call may be wrong. Germline V gene sequence: CDR1 LGHNT, CDR2 FRNRAP. The CDR3 spans 13 residues. The CDR3 is CASGRDSSYEQFF. In DNA, the CDR3 is TGTGCTAGTGGGAGGGACTCCTCCTACGAGCAGTTCTTC.

The chain couples TRBV5-1 to TRBJ2-2; TRBD1 might be the D (5 bases). The V and J ends lost 2 bases and 0 bases respectively, with 8 bases between them. The CDR3 extends over 15 amino acids. Germline CDR1 reads SGHRS; CDR2 reads YFSETQ. This CDR3 is CASSFGHPNTGELFF. CDR3 nucleotide sequence: TGCGCCAGCAGCTTCGGACACCCGAACACCGGGGAGCTGTTTTTT.

V gene TRBV11-3 combines with J gene TRBJ1-2; 10 bases map to TRBD1. Per the germline V gene, CDR1 is SGHNT and CDR2 is YENEEA. This CDR3 is 15 amino acids long. V lost 5 bases to trimming and J lost 4 bases; unmatched junction nucleotides: 7. The CDR3 protein is CASSHGTGVTYGYTF. The CDR3 nucleotides are TGTGCCAGCAGCCACGGGACAGGGGTGACCTATGGCTACACCTTC.

CDR3 coding DNA: TGTGCCAGCAGTCCACAGGGTTTGAACACTGAAGCTTTCTTT. Its translation is CASSPQGLNTEAFF. This sequence joins TRBV7-3 and TRBJ1-1, with TRBD1 as a possible D gene (6 bases). The CDR3 consists of 14 residues. V lost 6 bases and J lost 0, with 11 bases in between. Germline V gene sequence: CDR1 SGHTA, CDR2 FQGTGA.

The CDR3 DNA reads as TGTGCCTGGAATATAGGCGGTGAAGCTTTCTTT. Translating it yields CAWNIGGEAFF. The chain recombines TRBV30 with TRBJ1-1; no firm D call. Trimming stripped 4 bases from V and 7 bases from J, with 10 bases between. The CDR3 spans 11 residues. Looked up from germline, CDR1 is GTSNPN and CDR2 is SVGIG (reference sequence).

V and J are TRBV5-1 and TRBJ1-5, with D tentatively TRBD1 (5 bases). CDR3 size: 15 residues. Germline V lookup: CDR1 SGHRS, CDR2 YFSETQ. V gave up 1 base and J gave up 6 bases, with 14 bases separating them. CDR3 in DNA: TGCGCCAGCAGCTTGTATGGAGGGGAAGGTCAGCCCCAGCATTTT. Its protein is CASSLYGGEGQPQHF.

The V gene is TRBV5-1, the J gene TRBJ2-1; 12 bases are shared with TRBD1. Germline CDR1 reads SGHRS; CDR2 reads YFSETQ. The V segment lost 4 bases and the J segment 8 bases; nucleotides outside the gene matches: 7. The CDR3 has 15 amino acids. This chain's CDR3 is CASSTGQGAQDEQFF. DNA for the CDR3: TGCGCCAGCAGCACGGGACAGGGGGCGCAGGATGAGCAGTTCTTC.

The V gene is TRBV10-3, the J gene TRBJ2-3; maybe TRBD2 (5 bases). The CDR3 has 13 amino acids. Germline CDR1 reads ENHRY; CDR2 reads SYGVKD. Trimming stripped 3 bases from V and 7 bases from J, with 11 bases between. The CDR3, as DNA: TGTGCCATCAGTGAAATTGAGGGAAATACGCAGTATTTT. It translates to CAISEIEGNTQYF.

The chain recombines TRBV13 with TRBJ2-1; 7 bases are a match to TRBD2. Germline CDR1 reads PRHDT; CDR2 reads FYEKMQ (reference sequence). This CDR3 is built from 14 residues. The junction had 5 bases not matched to a gene; V was cut back by 5 bases and J by 4 bases. CDR3: CASSPGAGYNEQFF. DNA for the CDR3: TGTGCCAGCAGCCCCGGAGCGGGGTACAATGAGCAGTTCTTC. The full variable domain, its missing parts supplied by reference TRBV13 and TRBJ2-1, is AAGVIQSPRHLIKEKRETATLKCYPIPRHDTVYWYQQGPGQDPQFLISFYEKMQSDKGSIPDRFSAQQFSDYHSELNMSSLELGDSALYFCASSPGAGYNEQFFGPGTRLTVL.

The chain links TRBV28 to TRBJ1-2; D is unclear. Germline V CDR1 and CDR2: MDHEN, SYDVKM. Trimming took 7 bases from V and 4 from J, leaving 16 bases between them. This CDR3 spans 14 amino acids. The CDR3 here is CASTSSAEVYGYTF. The DNA of the CDR3 is TGTGCCAGCACCTCGTCCGCAGAAGTCTATGGCTACACCTTC.

Only one count was recorded for this clone. This sequence joins TRBV28 and TRBJ1-3; D is uncertain. Germline assignment: CDR1 MDHEN and CDR2 SYDVKM. V lost 3 bases and J lost 4, with 13 bases in between. The CDR3 covers 15 residues. The chain's CDR3 is CASSLDGLMGNTIYF. The DNA of the CDR3 is TGTGCCAGCAGTTTGGACGGACTAATGGGAAACACCATATATTTT.

The chain recombines TRBV19 with TRBJ2-5, with 7 nucleotides matching TRBD1. From germline, CDR1 is LNHDA and CDR2 SQIVND (reference sequence). With 4 bases clipped from V and 4 bases from J, the junction kept 3 bases outside the gene matches. The CDR3 runs 13 residues. Written as DNA, the CDR3 is TGTGCCAGTAGTAAGCGACAGGGAGAGACCCAGTACTTC. This sequence encodes CASSKRQGETQYF.

The chain links TRBV5-4 to TRBJ2-7, with TRBD2 matching 10 bases. J was trimmed by 3 bases and V by 4 bases; bases with no gene match: 7. CDR1 and CDR2 from the germline V gene are SGHNT and YYREEE (reference sequence). CDR3 size: 15 residues. The CDR3 loop is CASSMRTSGIYEQYF. CDR3 nucleotides: TGTGCCAGCAGCATGCGGACTAGCGGAATCTACGAGCAGTACTTC.

This clone has just one count. The rearrangement joins TRBV7-9 to TRBJ2-3; 11 bases are shared with TRBD1. The ends lost 5 bases at V and 2 bases at J; junction bases unmatched: 9. The CDR3 is 17 residues long. Germline CDR1 reads SEHNR; CDR2 reads FQNEAQ (reference sequence). CDR3 in amino acids: CASSLRTGGSVTDTQYF. CDR3 in DNA: TGTGCCAGCAGCCTACGGACAGGGGGCTCTGTCACAGATACGCAGTATTTT.

The chain has TRBV9 and TRBJ2-7, with D possibly TRBD2 on 5 matching bases. The CDR3 runs to 15 residues. Trimming removed 0 bases from V and 6 bases from J, with 16 bases in between. The germline V gene has CDR1 SGDLS and CDR2 YYNGEE. CDR3 region: CASSVEKRPTTEQYF. The DNA for the CDR3 is TGTGCCAGCAGCGTAGAAAAGCGGCCTACCACCGAGCAGTACTTC. The full variable domain, completed using reference TRBV9 and TRBJ2-7, is DSGVTQTPKHLITATGQRVTLRCSPRSGDLSVYWYQQSLDQGLQFLIQYYNGEERAKGNILERFSAQQFPDLHSELNLSSLELGDSALYFCASSVEKRPTTEQYFGPGTRLTVT.